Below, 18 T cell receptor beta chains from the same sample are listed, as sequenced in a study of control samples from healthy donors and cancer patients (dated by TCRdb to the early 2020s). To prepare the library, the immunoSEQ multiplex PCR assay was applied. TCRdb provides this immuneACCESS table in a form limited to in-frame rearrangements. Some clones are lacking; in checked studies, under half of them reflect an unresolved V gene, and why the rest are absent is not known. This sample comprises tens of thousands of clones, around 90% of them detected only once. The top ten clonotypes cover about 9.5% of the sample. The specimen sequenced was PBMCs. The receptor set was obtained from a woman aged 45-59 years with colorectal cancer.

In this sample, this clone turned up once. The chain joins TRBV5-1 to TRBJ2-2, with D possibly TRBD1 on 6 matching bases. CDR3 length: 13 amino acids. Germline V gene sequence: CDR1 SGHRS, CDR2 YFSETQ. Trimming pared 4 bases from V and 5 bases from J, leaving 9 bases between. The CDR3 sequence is CASSTGLTGELFF. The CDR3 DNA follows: TGCGCCAGCAGCACAGGGTTAACCGGGGAGCTGTTTTTT. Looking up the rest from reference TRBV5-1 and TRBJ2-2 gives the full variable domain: KAGVTQTPRYLIKTRGQQVTLSCSPISGHRSVSWYQQTPGQGLQFLFEYFSETQRNKGNFPGRFSGRQFSNSRSEMNVSTLELGDSALYLCASSTGLTGELFFGEGSRLTVL.

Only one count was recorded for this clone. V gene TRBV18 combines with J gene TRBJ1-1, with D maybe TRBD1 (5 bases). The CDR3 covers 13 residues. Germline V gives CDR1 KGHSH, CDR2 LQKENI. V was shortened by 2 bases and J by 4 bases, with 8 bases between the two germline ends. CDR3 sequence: CASSPGRGTEAFF. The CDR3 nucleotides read TGTGCCAGCTCACCAGGAAGGGGCACTGAAGCTTTCTTT.

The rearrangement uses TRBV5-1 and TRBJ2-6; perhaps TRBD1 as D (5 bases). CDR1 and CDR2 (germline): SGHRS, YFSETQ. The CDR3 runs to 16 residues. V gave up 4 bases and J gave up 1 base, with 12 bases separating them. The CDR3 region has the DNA TGCGCCAGCAGCGGGGCCCCCGGGTCTGGGGCCAACGTCCTGACTTTC. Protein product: CASSGAPGSGANVLTF.

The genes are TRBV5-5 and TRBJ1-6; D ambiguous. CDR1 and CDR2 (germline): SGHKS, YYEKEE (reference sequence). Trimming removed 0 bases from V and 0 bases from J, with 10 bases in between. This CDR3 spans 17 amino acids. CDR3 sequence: CASSLELLLSYNSPLHF. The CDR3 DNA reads TGTGCCAGCAGCTTGGAACTTCTCCTCTCCTATAATTCACCCCTCCACTTT.

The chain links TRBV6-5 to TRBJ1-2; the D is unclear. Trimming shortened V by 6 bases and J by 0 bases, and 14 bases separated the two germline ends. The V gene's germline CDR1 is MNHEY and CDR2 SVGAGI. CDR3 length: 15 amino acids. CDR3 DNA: TGTGCCAGCAGCCCCAGGTCCCCATCTAACTATGGCTACACCTTC. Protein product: CASSPRSPSNYGYTF.

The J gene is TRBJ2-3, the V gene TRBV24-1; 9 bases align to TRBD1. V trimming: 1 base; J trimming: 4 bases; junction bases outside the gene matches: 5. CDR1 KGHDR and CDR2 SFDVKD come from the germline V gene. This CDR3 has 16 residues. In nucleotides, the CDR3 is TGTGCCACCAGTGATTTAGCGGACAGGGGCGCAGATACGCAGTATTTT. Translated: CATSDLADRGADTQYF.

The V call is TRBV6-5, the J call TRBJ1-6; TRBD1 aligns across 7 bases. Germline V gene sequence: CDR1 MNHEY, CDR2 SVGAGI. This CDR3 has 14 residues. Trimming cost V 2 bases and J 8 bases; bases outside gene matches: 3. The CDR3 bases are TGTGCCAGCAGTTACACCAGGGGGTATTCACCCCTCCACTTT. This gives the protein CASSYTRGYSPLHF.

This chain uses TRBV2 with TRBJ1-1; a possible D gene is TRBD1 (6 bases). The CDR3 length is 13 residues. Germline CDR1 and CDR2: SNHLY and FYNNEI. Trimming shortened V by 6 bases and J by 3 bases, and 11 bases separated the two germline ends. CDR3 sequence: CASRNRVHTEAFF. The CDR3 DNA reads TGTGCCAGCAGGAACAGGGTGCACACTGAAGCTTTCTTT.

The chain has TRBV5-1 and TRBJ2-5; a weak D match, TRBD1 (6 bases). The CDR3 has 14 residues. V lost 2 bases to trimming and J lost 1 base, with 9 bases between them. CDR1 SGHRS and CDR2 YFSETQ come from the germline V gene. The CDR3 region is CASSFGQTQETQYF. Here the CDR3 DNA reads TGCGCCAGCAGCTTTGGACAGACCCAAGAGACCCAGTACTTC.

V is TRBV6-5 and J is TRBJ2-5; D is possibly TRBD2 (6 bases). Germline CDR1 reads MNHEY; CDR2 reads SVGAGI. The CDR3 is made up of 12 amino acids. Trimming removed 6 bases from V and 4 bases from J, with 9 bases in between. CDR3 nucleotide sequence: TGTGCCAGCAGACGGGGAGGAGAGACCCAGTACTTC. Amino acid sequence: CASRRGGETQYF.

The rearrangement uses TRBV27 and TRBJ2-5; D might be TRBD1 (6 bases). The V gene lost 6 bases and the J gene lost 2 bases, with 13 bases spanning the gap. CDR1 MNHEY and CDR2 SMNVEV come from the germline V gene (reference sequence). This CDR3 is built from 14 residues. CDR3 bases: TGTGCCAGCAGAAGGGGGACACCTCAAGAGACCCAGTACTTC. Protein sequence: CASRRGTPQETQYF.

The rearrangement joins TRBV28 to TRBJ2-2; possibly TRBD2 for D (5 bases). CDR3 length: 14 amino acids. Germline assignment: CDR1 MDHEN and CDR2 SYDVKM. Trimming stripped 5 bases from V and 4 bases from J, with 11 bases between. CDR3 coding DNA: TGTGCCAGCAGTGCCGGGGTTCTCACCGGGGAGCTGTTTTTT. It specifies CASSAGVLTGELFF. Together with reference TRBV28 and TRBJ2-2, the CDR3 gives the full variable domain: DVKVTQSSRYLVKRTGEKVFLECVQDMDHENMFWYRQDPGLGLRLIYFSYDVKMKEKGDIPEGYSVSREKKERFSLILESASTNQTSMYLCASSAGVLTGELFFGEGSRLTVL.

CDR3 loop: CASSLGGGRAYNGYTF. The CDR3 DNA follows: TGTGCCAGCAGCTTAGGTGGTGGCAGGGCTTATAATGGCTACACCTTC. The chain is built from TRBV7-9 and TRBJ1-2; D possibly corresponds to TRBD1 (5 bases). The germline CDR1 and CDR2 sequences are SEHNR and FQNEAQ (reference sequence). This CDR3 is built from 16 residues. V lost 1 base, J lost 6 bases, and 18 bases lay in between.

The CDR3 reads CASSSPLRETQYF. DNA for the CDR3: TGTGCCAGCAGTTCCCCCCTTCGAGAGACCCAGTACTTC. The chain recombines TRBV12-3 or TRBV12-4 with TRBJ2-5; D is uncertain. Trimming removed 4 bases from V and 4 bases from J, with 10 bases in between. The CDR3 is 13 residues long.

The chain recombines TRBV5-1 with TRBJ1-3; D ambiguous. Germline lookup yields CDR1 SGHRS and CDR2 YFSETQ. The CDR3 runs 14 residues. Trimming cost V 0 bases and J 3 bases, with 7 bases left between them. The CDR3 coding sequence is TGCGCCAGCAGCTTGGTCGGGCTTGGAAACACCATATATTTT. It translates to CASSLVGLGNTIYF.

The CDR3 DNA follows: TGCGCCAGCAGCCAAGGGTTGGAGACAGTGGAACAAGAGACCCAGTACTTC. It encodes CASSQGLETVEQETQYF. V gene TRBV4-3 combines with J gene TRBJ2-5, with a weak D call TRBD1 (5 bases). This CDR3 region has 17 residues. Trimming took 1 base from V and 2 from J, leaving 17 bases between them. Germline assignment: CDR1 LGHNA and CDR2 YSLEER.

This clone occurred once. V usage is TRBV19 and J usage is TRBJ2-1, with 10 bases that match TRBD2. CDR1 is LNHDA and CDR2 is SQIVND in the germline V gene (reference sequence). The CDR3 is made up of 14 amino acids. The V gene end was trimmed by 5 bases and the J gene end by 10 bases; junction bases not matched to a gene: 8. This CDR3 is CASSPGTSVREQFF. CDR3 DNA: TGTGCCAGTAGTCCGGGGACTAGCGTACGGGAGCAGTTCTTC. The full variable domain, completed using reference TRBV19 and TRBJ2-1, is DGGITQSPKYLFRKEGQNVTLSCEQNLNHDAMYWYRQDPGQGLRLIYYSQIVNDFQKGDIAEGYSVSREKKESFPLTVTSAQKNPTAFYLCASSPGTSVREQFFGPGTRLTVL.

As DNA, the CDR3 is TGTGCCAGCAGTTACCCTGGGGGCGGGGGACGAACCTCGAACACCGGGGAGCTGTTTTTT. The encoded protein is CASSYPGGGGRTSNTGELFF. The J gene is TRBJ2-2, the V gene TRBV6-2 or TRBV6-3; a possible D gene is TRBD2 (7 bases). The CDR3 has 20 residues. Trimming took 2 bases from V and 0 from J, leaving 22 bases between them. Germline V gives CDR1 MNHEY, CDR2 SVGEGT.